The 27 T cell receptor beta chains reported below all come from one sample, sequenced in a study of blood T cell repertoires in COVID-19. Sequencing used immunoSEQ multiplex PCR; TCRdb keeps in-frame clones, though not all of them. The sample comprises about 150,000 clones, 88% of which are singletons, and 1.2% rests with the top ten. Specimen: PBMCs or T cells enriched from blood (not recorded which). Receptor source: a woman aged 25-40 years with acute COVID-19.

This chain uses TRBV7-2 with TRBJ2-2; possible D gene TRBD2, 5 bases. The CDR3 contains 17 residues. With 1 base removed from V and 4 bases from J, the gap between germline ends came to 16 bases. The germline V gene has CDR1 SGHTA and CDR2 FQGNSA. The CDR3 coding sequence is TGTGCCAGCAGCTTAGAGGATTGGCCAGGAGGCACCGGGGAGCTGTTTTTT. Translated, it gives CASSLEDWPGGTGELFF.

The rearrangement links TRBV7-2 to TRBJ1-1; possible D gene TRBD1, 6 bases. Germline V CDR1 and CDR2: SGHTA, FQGNSA. Trimming left V 3 bases short and J 4 bases short, with 15 bases between. The CDR3 is 15 amino acids. CDR3 in amino acids: CASSLAGRGGTEAFF. The DNA of the CDR3 is TGTGCCAGCAGCTTGGCTGGCAGGGGTGGCACTGAAGCTTTCTTT.

This clone appeared a few times. This chain uses TRBV28 with TRBJ1-5, with D possibly being TRBD1 (6 bases). The CDR3 is made up of 15 amino acids. Germline V gene sequence: CDR1 MDHEN, CDR2 SYDVKM. Between the trimmed V and J ends, which lost 7 bases and 2 bases, there was a span of 15 bases. The CDR3 coding sequence is TGTGCCAGCAAGGAGGGGGGGAAGGGCAATCAGCCCCAGCATTTT. Encoded protein: CASKEGGKGNQPQHF.

This clone has a handful of counts. V usage is TRBV7-8 and J usage is TRBJ1-3, with D tentatively TRBD1 (5 bases). V lost 1 base to trimming and J lost 4 bases, with 17 bases between them. The CDR3 extends over 17 amino acids. CDR1 SGHVS and CDR2 FQNEAQ come from the germline V gene. The CDR3 loop is CASSLERVGRRGNTIYF. Here the CDR3 DNA reads TGTGCCAGCAGCTTAGAAAGAGTGGGGCGCCGAGGAAACACCATATATTTT.

The V and J genes are TRBV12-5 and TRBJ2-1, with 10 bases matching TRBD1. Germline loops: CDR1 LGHNT, CDR2 FRNRAP. Unmatched junction bases numbered 18, after V lost 7 bases and J lost 6 bases. The CDR3 spans 18 residues. The CDR3 bases are TGTGCTAGTGCCCGGGGGACAGGGGCTCCTTTGGGGGGCAATGAGCAGTTCTTC. Translation gives CASARGTGAPLGGNEQFF.

The chain recombines TRBV6-6 with TRBJ1-4; 11 nucleotides agree with TRBD1. Trimming removed 5 bases from V and 0 bases from J; junction bases left unmatched: 11. The germline CDR1 and CDR2 sequences are MNHNY and SVGAGI (reference sequence). The CDR3 extends over 19 amino acids. The CDR3 DNA follows: TGTGCCAGCAGTCCCTACTTGGGGACAGGGGGTGCAACTAATGAAAAACTGTTTTTT. Translating gives CASSPYLGTGGATNEKLFF.

The chain combines TRBV10-3 with TRBJ2-7; D might be TRBD1 (7 bases). The CDR3 contains 19 residues. V was cut by 5 bases and J by 2 bases, with 28 bases left in between. The germline V gene encodes CDR1 ENHRY and CDR2 SYGVKD. The chain's CDR3 is CAISQKLKEEGAKAYEQYF. CDR3 nucleotide sequence: TGTGCCATCAGTCAAAAACTTAAGGAGGAGGGGGCGAAGGCCTACGAGCAGTACTTC.

The chain has TRBV28 and TRBJ2-5; D may be TRBD2 (5 bases). Between the trimmed V and J ends, which lost 2 bases and 2 bases, there was a span of 6 bases. The V gene's germline CDR1 is MDHEN and CDR2 SYDVKM. The CDR3 extends over 13 amino acids. CDR3 amino acids: CASSLGLQETQYF. CDR3 sequence (DNA): TGTGCCAGCAGTTTAGGACTTCAAGAGACCCAGTACTTC.

The chain combines TRBV19 with TRBJ1-1; D ambiguous. Germline assignment: CDR1 LNHDA and CDR2 SQIVND (reference sequence). This CDR3 has 15 amino acids. The V gene lost 7 bases and the J gene lost 4 bases, with 19 bases spanning the gap. The CDR3 reads CASTNNPRVSTEAFF. CDR3 in DNA: TGTGCCAGTACCAATAACCCCCGGGTGAGCACTGAAGCTTTCTTT.

The chain carries TRBV6-5 and TRBJ1-3, with 7 bases matching TRBD1. The V gene end was trimmed by 6 bases and the J gene end by 0 bases; junction bases not matched to a gene: 5. CDR1 MNHEY and CDR2 SVGAGI come from the germline V gene. CDR3 length: 15 residues. The CDR3 loop reads CASSLDRFSGNTIYF. CDR3 in DNA: TGTGCCAGCAGCTTGGACAGGTTCTCTGGAAACACCATATATTTT.

The chain is built from TRBV12-3 or TRBV12-4 and TRBJ2-7; no definite D call. The V and J ends lost 3 bases and 3 bases respectively, with 6 bases between them. This CDR3 region has 12 residues. DNA of the CDR3: TGTGCCAGCAGTTTGCGAGGCTACGAGCAGTACTTC. It is translated as CASSLRGYEQYF.

The chain couples TRBV6-4 to TRBJ2-1, with 15 nucleotides matching TRBD2. Looked up from germline, CDR1 is MRHNA and CDR2 is SNTAGT. The CDR3 loop spans 15 amino acids. J was trimmed by 11 bases and V by 0 bases; bases with no gene match: 2. CDR3 amino acids: CASSDSGTSGRQQFF. In DNA, the CDR3 is TGTGCCAGCAGTGACTCCGGGACTAGCGGGAGGCAGCAGTTCTTC.

The V call is TRBV9, the J call TRBJ2-7; D is uncertain. Trimming left V 0 bases short and J 6 bases short, with 10 bases between. Germline lookup yields CDR1 SGDLS and CDR2 YYNGEE. The CDR3 is made up of 13 amino acids. DNA of the CDR3: TGTGCCAGCAGCGTAGCATCCTCGGGCGAGCAGTACTTC. Translated: CASSVASSGEQYF.

V and J are TRBV19 and TRBJ2-6; TRBD1 aligns across 9 bases. There are 18 residues in the CDR3. Trimming took 6 bases from V and 4 from J; bases not matched to a gene: 13. From germline, CDR1 is LNHDA and CDR2 SQIVND (reference sequence). The CDR3 DNA is TGTGCCAGTAGAGCGCTCGGAACAGGGGGCGCCGGGGCCAACGTCCTGACTTTC. It is translated as CASRALGTGGAGANVLTF.

The chain uses TRBV19 and TRBJ2-3; D not resolved. CDR3 length: 15 amino acids. CDR1 LNHDA and CDR2 SQIVND come from the germline V gene (reference sequence). V gave up 0 bases and J gave up 0 bases, with 7 bases separating them. Here the CDR3 DNA reads TGTGCCAGTAGTATAGAGCCCACTAGCACAGATACGCAGTATTTT. Its protein product is CASSIEPTSTDTQYF.

The chain carries TRBV27 and TRBJ1-3, with TRBD1 matching over 9 bases. The CDR3 sequence is 13 residues long. V trimming: 4 bases; J trimming: 8 bases; junction bases outside the gene matches: 3. In germline, CDR1 is MNHEY, CDR2 SMNVEV (reference sequence). CDR3 sequence (DNA): TGTGCCAGCAGTTCGGGACAGGGAGACACCATATATTTT. Protein sequence: CASSSGQGDTIYF.

This clone was observed a few times. The rearrangement links TRBV29-1 to TRBJ2-1, with 10 bases lining up with TRBD2. This CDR3 region has 13 residues. The V and J ends lost 4 bases and 8 bases, in that order; junction bases with no gene match: 5. CDR1 SQVTM and CDR2 ANQGSEA come from the germline V gene. In nucleotides, the CDR3 is TGCAGCGTTGTCGGGCTAGCGGGAGATGAGCAGTTCTTC. Translated, it gives CSVVGLAGDEQFF.

The chain uses TRBV9 and TRBJ1-4; D is perhaps TRBD1 (5 bases). Germline V lookup: CDR1 SGDLS, CDR2 YYNGEE. CDR3 length: 15 amino acids. V was shortened by 3 bases and J by 3 bases, with 12 bases between the two germline ends. CDR3 sequence (DNA): TGTGCCAGCAGCGCCATAGGGGTGGCTAATGAAAAACTGTTTTTT. Its protein product is CASSAIGVANEKLFF.

This clone came up a few times. The chain uses TRBV5-1 and TRBJ2-1; 7 nucleotides line up with TRBD2. The CDR3 consists of 15 residues. Germline CDR1 is SGHRS and CDR2 is YFSETQ. V dropped 0 bases and J dropped 3; count of bases not matched to a gene: 3. For the CDR3, the DNA is TGCGCCAGCAGCTTGGCCAGCGGGATCTACAATGAGCAGTTCTTC. Translation: CASSLASGIYNEQFF.

The chain employs TRBV7-9 and TRBJ2-7, with D possibly being TRBD2 (5 bases). The CDR3 runs 13 residues. Trimming removed 5 bases from V and 2 bases from J, with 10 bases in between. Germline V gives CDR1 SEHNR, CDR2 FQNEAQ (reference sequence). CDR3 sequence (DNA): TGTGCCAGCAGCGTCGGGATCACCTACGAGCAGTACTTC. Its protein is CASSVGITYEQYF.

The V and J genes are TRBV28 and TRBJ1-4; possibly TRBD1 for D (5 bases). CDR3 length equals 15 residues. Trimming left V 5 bases short and J 3 bases short, with 13 bases between. Germline lookup yields CDR1 MDHEN and CDR2 SYDVKM. This CDR3 reads CASSGGVSANEKLFF. CDR3 bases: TGTGCCAGCAGTGGGGGGGTGAGCGCTAATGAAAAACTGTTTTTT.

The chain carries TRBV7-2 and TRBJ1-1; TRBD1 might be the D (5 bases). Between the trimmed V and J ends, which lost 5 bases and 7 bases, there was a span of 17 bases. Germline-derived CDR1 and CDR2 are SGHTA and FQGNSA. The CDR3 contains 14 residues. This CDR3 reads CASSPEQVGSEAFF. CDR3 DNA: TGTGCCAGCAGCCCCGAACAGGTCGGGAGTGAAGCTTTCTTT.

This clone turned up a few times. The rearrangement joins TRBV28 to TRBJ2-2; 10 bases are a match to TRBD1. Germline V CDR1 and CDR2: MDHEN, SYDVKM. The CDR3 is 18 residues long. The V gene end was trimmed by 7 bases and the J gene end by 0 bases; junction bases not matched to a gene: 11. The CDR3 nucleotides read TGTGCCAGCATCCTAGACAGGGGGCTACCGACGAACACCGGGGAGCTGTTTTTT. It yields the protein CASILDRGLPTNTGELFF.

The gene calls are TRBV30 and TRBJ1-4; 12 bases match TRBD1. Losses at the gene ends were 3 bases for V and 8 bases for J; bases not matched to a gene: 10. The CDR3 has 16 residues. From germline, CDR1 is GTSNPN and CDR2 SVGIG (reference sequence). The CDR3 DNA is TGTGCCTGGAGCGAAGGATGGGACAGGGGGCGAGAAAAACTGTTTTTT. Translating gives CAWSEGWDRGREKLFF.

The V gene is TRBV10-3, the J gene TRBJ1-1; 9 nucleotides agree with TRBD1. The CDR3 contains 17 residues. Germline values: CDR1 ENHRY, CDR2 SYGVKD. V trimming: 0 bases; J trimming: 1 base; junction bases outside the gene matches: 6. CDR3 sequence (DNA): TGTGCCATCAGTGAGTCGACTAGGGACAGGGCGAACACTGAAGCTTTCTTT. Translated: CAISESTRDRANTEAFF.

This clone has just one count. CDR3 in DNA: TGTGCCAGCAGCCAGACTAGCGGGGCCTACGAGCAGTACTTC. Protein sequence: CASSQTSGAYEQYF. The genes are TRBV3-1 (or the pseudogene TRBV3-2) and TRBJ2-7; 11 bases map to TRBD2. V gave up 3 bases and J gave up 2 bases; unmatched junction bases: 0. Germline CDR1 reads LGHDT; CDR2 reads YNNKEL (reference sequence). CDR3 length: 14 residues.

The J gene is TRBJ1-2, the V gene TRBV27; D is possibly TRBD1 (5 bases). The CDR3 is 16 residues long. Germline V gives CDR1 MNHEY, CDR2 SMNVEV (reference sequence). V was clipped by 4 bases and J by 2 bases, with 17 bases between them. CDR3 in DNA: TGTGCCAGCAGTTCCCTACCCCGGACAACGAACTATGGCTACACCTTC. This gives the protein CASSSLPRTTNYGYTF.